The rows below give T cell receptor beta chains drawn from one sample of a study of beta chain features in type 1 diabetes. The protocol was immunoSEQ multiplex PCR, while the TCRdb copy is restricted to in-frame clones and leaves out a portion. The sample includes 20,000 to 30,000 clones, 69% of them seen just once. The sequenced material came from Tregs from blood. All receptors derive from a man younger than 30 with type 1 diabetes. Each CDR3 is given with its conserved first and last residue. The D gene is left open where the match is weak. Size tells how often a clone was seen (once, few, many) or the class of an expanded clone, and some rows leave it out.

j_gene	d_gene	abundance	v_gene	len	CDR3aa	CDR3nt
TRBJ2-1	.	.	TRBV2	12	CASKVGDNEQFF	TGTGCCAGCAAGGTAGGAGACAATGAGCAGTTCTTC
TRBJ2-3	.	.	TRBV5-1	14	CASSLDRPTDTQYF	TGCGCCAGCAGCTTGGACAGACCCACAGATACGCAGTATTTT
TRBJ1-1	.	few	TRBV7-9	11	CASSYRFGAFF	TGTGCCAGCAGTTACAGGTTCGGCGCTTTCTTT
TRBJ2-5	.	.	TRBV5-1	15	CASSLGGGARETQYF	TGCGCCAGCAGTCTAGGTGGGGGGGCCCGGGAGACCCAGTACTTC
TRBJ1-1	.	.	TRBV30	13	CARQVGGATEAFF	TGTGCCCGCCAAGTCGGGGGAGCCACTGAAGCTTTCTTT
TRBJ2-1	.	.	TRBV5-1	16	CASSAQTRRGYNEQFF	TGCGCCAGCAGCGCGCAGACCCGGAGGGGATACAATGAGCAGTTCTTC
TRBJ2-2	.	.	TRBV5-1	14	CASSLGQATGELFF	TGCGCCAGCAGCTTGGGGCAGGCTACCGGGGAGCTGTTTTTT
TRBJ2-3	.	.	TRBV27	15	CASSFWQGSTDTQYF	TGTGCCAGCAGTTTTTGGCAGGGCAGCACAGATACGCAGTATTTT
TRBJ2-5	TRBD2	few	TRBV25-1	16	CASSENGAGGFKTQYF	TGTGCCAGCAGTGAAAACGGTGCGGGGGGGTTCAAGACCCAGTACTTC
TRBJ2-1	TRBD2	.	TRBV15	16	CATNPSGSKIYNEQFF	TGTGCCACCAATCCTAGCGGGAGTAAGATCTACAATGAGCAGTTCTTC
TRBJ1-2	TRBD1	.	TRBV28	13	CASSVRGLYGYTF	TGTGCCAGCAGCGTCAGGGGGCTCTATGGCTACACCTTC
TRBJ2-1	TRBD2	.	TRBV29-1	13	CSALGLAGVGQFF	TGCAGCGCCCTAGGACTAGCGGGAGTCGGGCAGTTCTTC
TRBJ1-2	TRBD1	.	TRBV29-1	14	CSVPGWGQNYGYTF	TGCAGCGTCCCTGGGTGGGGACAGAACTATGGCTACACCTTC
TRBJ2-1	TRBD2	few	TRBV2	17	CASSRRYWTSADYEQFF	TGTGCCAGCAGTCGCCGTTACTGGACTAGCGCGGACTATGAGCAGTTCTTC
TRBJ1-2	TRBD1	.	TRBV10-3	17	CAITPGQGFIRSGGYTF	TGTGCCATCACGCCGGGACAGGGTTTTATTAGATCGGGCGGCTACACCTTC
TRBJ2-7	.	.	TRBV27	14	CASSSLRGVYEQYF	TGTGCCAGCAGTTCCCTTCGAGGAGTCTACGAGCAGTACTTC
TRBJ2-3	.	once	TRBV28	12	CASNTGRGTQYF	TGTGCCAGCAACACGGGCAGGGGTACGCAGTATTTT
TRBJ2-1	.	once	TRBV5-6	15	CASSLKPSSYNEQFF	TGTGCCAGCAGCTTAAAACCGAGCTCCTACAATGAGCAGTTCTTC
TRBJ2-3	TRBD2	.	TRBV7-2	14	CASSLDGGAGTQYF	TGTGCCAGCAGCTTAGACGGGGGGGCAGGTACGCAGTATTTT
TRBJ2-3	.	.	TRBV28	15	CASSYRQGATDTQYF	TGTGCCAGCAGTTACCGGCAGGGTGCCACAGATACGCAGTATTTT
TRBJ2-2	TRBD1	.	TRBV7-9	14	CATFRTGGSGELFF	TGTGCCACCTTTCGGACAGGGGGCAGTGGGGAGCTGTTTTTT
TRBJ1-4	TRBD1	large	TRBV7-2	15	CASSFATGGNEKLFF	TGTGCCAGCAGCTTCGCGACAGGGGGAAATGAAAAACTGTTTTTT
TRBJ1-1	.	.	TRBV19	14	CASSIIGRGPEAFF	TGTGCCAGTAGTATTATAGGCAGGGGCCCTGAAGCTTTCTTT
TRBJ2-1	TRBD2	few	TRBV5-4	17	CASSLAPAGESYNEQFF	TGTGCCAGCAGCTTGGCTCCAGCGGGAGAGTCCTACAATGAGCAGTTCTTC
TRBJ1-1	.	.	TRBV10-3	11	CASGGNTEAFF	TGTGCCTCCGGGGGAAACACTGAAGCTTTCTTT
TRBJ2-5	TRBD2	.	TRBV7-2	15	CASSLVLAGGETQYF	TGTGCCAGCAGCTTAGTGCTAGCGGGGGGAGAGACCCAGTACTTC
TRBJ2-3	.	.	TRBV15	14	CATSRDRITDTQYF	TGTGCCACCAGCAGAGACAGGATCACAGATACGCAGTATTTT
TRBJ2-1	.	once	TRBV7-9	13	CASSSGSYNEQFF	TGTGCCAGCAGCTCCGGCTCCTACAATGAGCAGTTCTTC
TRBJ2-1	.	.	TRBV19	14	CASSILGGYNEQFF	TGTGCCAGTAGTATCCTCGGGGGATACAATGAGCAGTTCTTC
TRBJ2-1	TRBD2	.	TRBV2	16	CASSTIAGNSYNEQFF	TGTGCCAGCAGTACTATAGCGGGTAACTCCTACAATGAGCAGTTCTTC
TRBJ1-1	.	few	TRBV10-3	14	CAISGDTRGTEAFF	TGTGCCATCAGTGGGGATACGAGGGGGACTGAAGCTTTCTTT